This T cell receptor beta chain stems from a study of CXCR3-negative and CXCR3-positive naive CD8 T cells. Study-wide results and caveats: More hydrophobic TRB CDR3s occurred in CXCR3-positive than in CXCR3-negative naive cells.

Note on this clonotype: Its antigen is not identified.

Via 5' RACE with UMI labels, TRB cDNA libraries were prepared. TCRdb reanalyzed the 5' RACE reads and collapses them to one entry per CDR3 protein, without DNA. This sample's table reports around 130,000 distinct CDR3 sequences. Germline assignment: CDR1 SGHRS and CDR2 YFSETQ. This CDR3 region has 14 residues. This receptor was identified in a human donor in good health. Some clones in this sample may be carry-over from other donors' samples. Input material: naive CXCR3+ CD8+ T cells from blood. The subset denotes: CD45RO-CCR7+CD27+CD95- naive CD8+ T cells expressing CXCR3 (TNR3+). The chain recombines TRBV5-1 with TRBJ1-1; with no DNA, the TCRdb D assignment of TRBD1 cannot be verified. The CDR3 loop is CASSHRGSNTEAFF.